This T cell receptor beta chain is from a study of T-cell reconstitution after alpha-beta-depleted transplantation in children. Per the germline V gene, CDR1 is MNHEY and CDR2 is SMNVEV (reference sequence). Trimming removed 2 bases from V and 8 bases from J; junction bases left unmatched: 3. The CDR3 sequence is 13 residues long. Preparation of the TCRbeta library used unique molecular identifiers. TCRdb redid the calling of the PCR reads with MiXCR, one entry per CDR3 protein. The profile shows 380,000 or so distinct CDR3 sequences, roughly 14% of them singletons. The V and J genes are TRBV27 and TRBJ1-2, with TRBD1 matching over 9 bases. The input for sequencing was PBMCs, taken from the stem cell graft. The origin of this receptor is a human donor who donated a stem cell graft to a child with Fanconi anemia. DNA of the CDR3: TGTGCCAGCAGTTTAACAGGGGGCGTGGGCTACACCTTC. Its protein product is CASSLTGGVGYTF.